What follows are 30 T cell receptor beta chains derived from one specimen sequenced in a study of neurological immune-mediated disorders (dated by TCRdb to about 2019). Library preparation employed 5' RACE. Instrument used: Illumina HiSeq 2500. TCRdb's own reprocessing of the public reads used fastp at Q25 and MiXCR and kept productive beta chains. Entries are consolidated by CDR3 protein sequence, retaining the most common genes and DNA. This sample is represented by more than 70,000 distinct CDR3 sequences; 17% of them were singletons. 15% of the sample lies in the top ten. The material sequenced was PBMCs. These receptors were taken from a woman in her thirties or forties in good health.

This clonotype was found many times. The V gene is TRBV6-5, the J gene TRBJ2-3, with TRBD2 matching over 9 bases. The CDR3 runs to 16 residues. V was clipped by 0 bases and J by 3 bases; unmatched bases: 4. Germline V gene data show CDR1 as MNHEY and CDR2 as SVGAGI. Here the CDR3 DNA reads TGTGCCAGCAGTTACTCCGGCGGGGGGGCGACAGATACGCAGTATTTT. The encoded protein is CASSYSGGGATDTQYF.

This clonotype was seen at least ten times. The chain is built from TRBV20-1 and TRBJ1-3; D is possibly TRBD1 (6 bases). The CDR3 contains 16 residues. V was cut by 4 bases and J by 2 bases, with 18 bases left in between. The germline V gene encodes CDR1 DFQATT and CDR2 SNEGSKA (reference sequence). The CDR3 loop is CSAITGSGEAGNTIYF. The DNA for the CDR3 is TGCAGTGCTATCACAGGGAGTGGAGAGGCTGGAAACACCATATATTTT.

This clonotype has only a few counts. The chain uses TRBV7-2 and TRBJ2-2; 12 bases agree with TRBD2. With 1 base clipped from V and 4 bases from J, the junction kept 7 bases outside the gene matches. The CDR3 is 18 residues long. Germline V gene sequence: CDR1 SGHTA, CDR2 FQGNSA. For the CDR3, the DNA is TGTGCCAGCAGCTTAGGTCCTAGCGGGGGGGCAGGCACCGGGGAGCTGTTTTTT. Translation: CASSLGPSGGAGTGELFF.

The CDR3 DNA follows: TGTGCCAGCAGCTTTTTGTCTGGAGGGATGGCCTACGAGCAGTACTTC. This translates into CASSFLSGGMAYEQYF. The V and J genes are TRBV13 and TRBJ2-7, with a weak D call TRBD2 (6 bases). V was pared by 3 bases and J by 2 bases, with 17 bases between. CDR1 PRHDT and CDR2 FYEKMQ come from the germline V gene (reference sequence). There are 16 residues in the CDR3.

This clonotype was observed many times. CDR3 sequence reads: CATGLYTGELFF. DNA of the CDR3: TGTGCCACGGGACTTTACACCGGGGAGCTGTTTTTT. The V call is TRBV6-2 or TRBV6-3, the J call TRBJ2-2, with D possibly TRBD2 on 6 matching bases. Per the germline V gene, CDR1 is MNHEY and CDR2 is SVGEGT. The V end lost 10 bases, the J end lost 3 bases, and 9 bases lay between the germline ends. The CDR3 is made up of 12 amino acids.

This clonotype appeared a few times. The genes are TRBV6-5 and TRBJ1-6; tentative D call: TRBD1 (5 bases). Trimming removed 4 bases at V and 6 bases at J, with 10 bases between. Per germline, CDR1 MNHEY and CDR2 SVGAGI. The CDR3 is 14 amino acids. CDR3 nucleotide sequence: TGTGCCAGCAGTTGGGGGAAGGGTAATTCACCCCTCCACTTT. It is translated as CASSWGKGNSPLHF.

The chain is built from TRBV5-5 and TRBJ2-1; 14 nucleotides align to TRBD2. This CDR3 has 15 amino acids. Per the germline V gene, CDR1 is SGHKS and CDR2 is YYEKEE (reference sequence). V gave up 4 bases and J gave up 9 bases; unmatched junction bases: 6. The CDR3 DNA follows: TGTGCCAGCAGCCGGACTAGCGGGGGGAGTGGTGAGCAGTTCTTC. Translated, it gives CASSRTSGGSGEQFF.

This clonotype has ten or more counts. The chain recombines TRBV20-1 with TRBJ2-5; perhaps TRBD2 as D (6 bases). The ends were cut back, 1 base at V and 4 bases at J, with 7 bases in the middle. Germline lookup yields CDR1 DFQATT and CDR2 SNEGSKA (reference sequence). The CDR3 consists of 12 residues. This CDR3 is CSARVGGETQYF. CDR3 bases: TGCAGTGCTAGAGTGGGGGGAGAGACCCAGTACTTC.

This clonotype was detected ten times or more. This rearrangement joins TRBV7-9 to TRBJ1-5, with D perhaps matching TRBD1 (5 bases). Germline V gene lookup returns CDR1 SEHNR and CDR2 FQNEAQ (reference sequence). V shed 2 bases and J shed 6 bases, with 14 bases lying between them. The CDR3 contains 15 residues. Written as DNA, the CDR3 is TGTGCCAGCAGCTTATCGGAGGGGATCGGTCAGCCCCAGCATTTT. Protein sequence: CASSLSEGIGQPQHF.

This clonotype was seen ten or more times. The chain has TRBV4-3 and TRBJ2-6, with D unclear. This CDR3 contains 16 residues. The V gene's germline CDR1 is LGHNA and CDR2 YSLEER. Trimming took off 0 bases at V and 0 bases at J, with 6 bases between the two ends. CDR3 DNA sequence: TGCGCCAGCAGCCAAGATGGGCCCTCTGGGGCCAACGTCCTGACTTTC. This codes for CASSQDGPSGANVLTF.

This clonotype was counted ten times or more. This rearrangement joins TRBV12-3 or TRBV12-4 to TRBJ2-7, with D unclear. V lost 6 bases and J lost 3, with 3 bases in between. The CDR3 consists of 10 residues. The CDR3 DNA reads as TGTGCCAGCAGCCTCTACGAGCAGTACGTC. Encoded protein: CASSLYEQYV.

This clonotype was seen repeatedly, ten times or more. The chain is built from TRBV20-1 and TRBJ1-5; tentative D call: TRBD1 (5 bases). Trimming left V 0 bases short and J 5 bases short, with 5 bases between. The germline V gene encodes CDR1 DFQATT and CDR2 SNEGSKA (reference sequence). This CDR3 spans 12 amino acids. The CDR3 DNA sequence: TGCAGTGCTAGAGACAGGGATCAGCCCCAGCATTTT. Translation gives CSARDRDQPQHF.

The genes are TRBV5-1 and TRBJ1-2; D gene ambiguous. CDR1 is SGHRS and CDR2 is YFSETQ in the germline V gene. Deletions cut 4 bases from V and 7 bases from J, with 11 bases between. This CDR3 comprises 12 residues. CDR3 residues: CASSPSTVGYTF. The CDR3 region has the DNA TGCGCCAGCAGCCCATCGACGGTTGGCTACACCTTC.

V is TRBV5-1 and J is TRBJ2-1; D gene uncertain. The V end was cut by 2 bases, the J end by 5 bases, with 8 bases between. The V gene's germline CDR1 is SGHRS and CDR2 YFSETQ. The CDR3 loop spans 13 amino acids. CDR3 sequence (DNA): TGCGCCAGCAGCTTAAGTGGGGACAATGAGCAGTTCTTC. Protein sequence: CASSLSGDNEQFF.

This clonotype was counted many times. This chain joins TRBV12-3 or TRBV12-4 and TRBJ2-3, with 9 bases fitting TRBD2. The ends lost 6 bases at V and 2 bases at J; junction bases unmatched: 6. The CDR3 length is 15 residues. CDR3 DNA: TGTGCCAGCAGCCCTGGACTAGCGAACACAGATACGCAGTATTTT. As protein: CASSPGLANTDTQYF.

This clonotype was seen at least ten times. The chain is built from TRBV7-2 and TRBJ1-1; no clear D. Germline lookup yields CDR1 SGHTA and CDR2 FQGNSA. Trimming pared 3 bases from V and 1 base from J, leaving 9 bases between. The CDR3 consists of 14 residues. CDR3 loop: CASSFGWRNTEAFF. In DNA, the CDR3 is TGTGCCAGCAGCTTCGGGTGGAGGAACACTGAAGCTTTCTTT. Full variable domain (rest looked up from reference TRBV7-2 and TRBJ1-1): GAGVSQSPSNKVTEKGKDVELRCDPISGHTALYWYRQSLGQGLEFLIYFQGNSAPDKSGLPSDRFSAERTGGSVSTLTIQRTQQEDSAVYLCASSFGWRNTEAFFGQGTRLTVV.

This clonotype came up many times. V is TRBV12-3 or TRBV12-4 and J is TRBJ2-1; D gene ambiguous. The CDR3 loop spans 13 amino acids. Trimming left V 1 base short and J 6 bases short, with 7 bases between. CDR3 in DNA: TGTGCCAGCAGTTTAGTTGCGGTCAATGAGCAGTTCTTC. Its translation: CASSLVAVNEQFF.

At least ten counts were recorded for this clonotype. This chain uses TRBV7-2 with TRBJ2-3; 8 positions agree with TRBD2. V was clipped by 3 bases and J by 3 bases; unmatched bases: 5. Germline CDR1 is SGHTA and CDR2 is FQGNSA. This CDR3 has 15 residues. In nucleotides, the CDR3 is TGTGCCAGCAGCTTCGGGGGGGCCAGAACAGATACGCAGTATTTT. Its protein product is CASSFGGARTDTQYF.

The gene calls are TRBV5-1 and TRBJ2-1; 15 nucleotides line up with TRBD2. The junction had 4 bases not matched to a gene; V was cut back by 5 bases and J by 10 bases. Germline CDR1 SGHRS, CDR2 YFSETQ. The CDR3 is 14 amino acids. The CDR3 nucleotides are TGCGCCAGCAGTTGGACTAGCGGGGGGGGCGAGCAGTTCTTC. It yields the protein CASSWTSGGGEQFF. Supplemented by reference TRBV5-1 and TRBJ2-1, the full variable domain reads KAGVTQTPRYLIKTRGQQVTLSCSPISGHRSVSWYQQTPGQGLQFLFEYFSETQRNKGNFPGRFSGRQFSNSRSEMNVSTLELGDSALYLCASSWTSGGGEQFFGPGTRLTVL.

This clonotype was seen repeatedly, ten times or more. The V gene is TRBV15, the J gene TRBJ2-4; 9 positions agree with TRBD1. The germline CDR1 and CDR2 sequences are LNHNV and YYDKDF (reference sequence). The V segment lost 3 bases and the J segment 7 bases; nucleotides outside the gene matches: 10. The CDR3 has 16 amino acids. CDR3 sequence (DNA): TGTGCCACCAGCAGCCCCCTAGGAGGGACAGGGAACATTCAGTACTTC. It codes for CATSSPLGGTGNIQYF.

This clonotype was detected ten times or more. The J gene is TRBJ2-3, the V gene TRBV20-1; 8 nucleotides align to TRBD2. The CDR3 extends over 14 amino acids. Per germline, CDR1 DFQATT and CDR2 SNEGSKA (reference sequence). V was pared by 6 bases and J by 6 bases, with 11 bases of the junction left unmatched. The CDR3 loop reads CSAALAGSSDTQYF. In DNA form, the CDR3 reads TGCAGTGCCGCATTAGCGGGGTCCTCGGATACGCAGTATTTT.

This clonotype was detected ten times or more. V and J are TRBV6-2 or TRBV6-3 and TRBJ2-3, with 8 bases identical to TRBD1. This CDR3 comprises 15 residues. Germline-derived CDR1 and CDR2 are MNHEY and SVGEGT. Unmatched junction bases numbered 5, after V lost 2 bases and J lost 4 bases. For the CDR3, the DNA is TGTGCCAGCAGTTACCCGGACAGGGCCCCAGATACGCAGTATTTT. Its protein is CASSYPDRAPDTQYF.

This chain uses TRBV27 with TRBJ2-7; TRBD2 matches at 11 bases. The CDR3 spans 14 residues. V trimming: 4 bases; J trimming: 7 bases; junction bases outside the gene matches: 6. The germline gives CDR1 MNHEY, CDR2 SMNVEV (reference sequence). The CDR3 reads CASSYSGGAGEQYF. The DNA of the CDR3 is TGTGCCAGCAGTTATAGCGGGGGGGCGGGTGAGCAGTACTTC.

Many counts were recorded for this clonotype. V usage is TRBV6-5 and J usage is TRBJ2-7; unclear D gene. The germline V and J ends were trimmed by 6 bases and 3 bases, with 15 bases remaining between them. CDR1 and CDR2 (germline): MNHEY, SVGAGI. The CDR3 is made up of 14 amino acids. CDR3 loop: CASSLYRTNYEQYF. Here the CDR3 DNA reads TGTGCCAGCAGCCTCTACAGAACCAACTACGAGCAGTACTTC.

As to this clonotype: A much more abundant neighbour one base away suggests this may be a read error. The rearrangement joins TRBV28 to TRBJ2-3; D is unclear. The CDR3 loop spans 12 amino acids. V lost 5 bases, J lost 4 bases, and 7 bases lay in between. CDR1 is MDHEN, CDR2 SYDVKM, per germline. CDR3 loop: CASSGYSDTQYF. In nucleotides, the CDR3 is TGTGCCAGCAGTGGATATTCAGATACGCAGTATTTT.

Many counts were recorded for this clonotype. The rearrangement uses TRBV7-9 and TRBJ2-3, with 8 positions matching TRBD1. This CDR3 comprises 14 residues. Unmatched junction bases numbered 6, after V lost 5 bases and J lost 5 bases. The germline gives CDR1 SEHNR, CDR2 FQNEAQ (reference sequence). CDR3 sequence reads: CASSEDRARDTQYF. The CDR3 nucleotides read TGTGCCAGCAGCGAGGACAGGGCCAGAGATACGCAGTATTTT.

This clonotype is a singleton in its sample. The J gene is TRBJ2-7, the V gene TRBV4-3; TRBD1 might be the D (5 bases). Germline values: CDR1 LGHNA, CDR2 YSLEER. There are 16 residues in the CDR3. V was cut by 1 base and J by 2 bases, with 15 bases left in between. CDR3 sequence reads: CASSQVRQGSTYEQYF. CDR3 in DNA: TGCGCCAGCAGCCAAGTAAGGCAGGGCAGCACCTACGAGCAGTACTTC.

This clonotype was observed many times. V gene TRBV20-1 combines with J gene TRBJ1-2; no definite D call. Germline values: CDR1 DFQATT, CDR2 SNEGSKA (reference sequence). Trimming removed 1 base at V and 6 bases at J, with 6 bases between. The CDR3 loop spans 11 amino acids. CDR3 DNA sequence: TGCAGTGCTAGAGCGGTCCATGGCTACACCTTC. Translation: CSARAVHGYTF.

This clonotype was counted many times. The chain links TRBV20-1 to TRBJ1-2; D may be TRBD1 (6 bases). The CDR3 has 15 amino acids. Germline assignment: CDR1 DFQATT and CDR2 SNEGSKA (reference sequence). V lost 2 bases and J lost 8, with 21 bases in between. The CDR3 is CSARYGGGGARGYTF. For the CDR3, the DNA is TGCAGTGCTAGATACGGCGGCGGGGGGGCTCGGGGCTACACCTTC.

CDR3 in DNA: TGTGCCACCAGTGGCGCCGGGACCACTGACAGGGGGCTCGAGCAGTACTTC. Translation gives CATSGAGTTDRGLEQYF. This rearrangement joins TRBV24-1 to TRBJ2-7; 10 bases fit TRBD1. The length of the CDR3 is 17 residues. In germline, CDR1 is KGHDR, CDR2 SFDVKD. V was pared by 5 bases and J by 6 bases, with 15 bases of the junction left unmatched.